This TCR beta chain stems from a study of identical twins. Study-wide points: Instead of following the same donors, the conclusions were based on cross-sectional statistical analysis. Researchers reported excess low generation probability among twin-shared out-of-frame alpha sequences.

A universal primer site was incorporated via template switching, and the cDNA contained unique molecular identifiers. TCRdb passed the 5' RACE reads through MiXCR, listing each CDR3 protein once. The repertoire holds roughly 1,500,000 distinct CDR3 sequences, with under 35% as singletons. Regarding this clonotype: Its cognate antigen is unknown.

CDR3 length: 15 residues. CDR1 and CDR2 from the germline V gene are DFQATT and SNEGSKA (reference sequence). V dropped 0 bases and J dropped 1; count of bases not matched to a gene: 6. V and J are TRBV20-1 and TRBJ2-7; 7 nucleotides align to TRBD1. This TCR came from a newborn girl in good health. The sequencing input was cord blood. The CDR3 DNA reads TGCAGTGCTAGAGATCCGGTACAGGGGTCCTACGAGCAGTACTTC. It translates to CSARDPVQGSYEQYF.